Following are 10 T cell receptor beta chains from one sample sequenced in a study of CD8+ T cells in alopecia areata. Sequencing templates came from extracted RNA that was reverse transcribed into cDNA. TCRdb's table, derived via immunoSEQ multiplex PCR, lists solely in-frame clones and lacks some. The data hold 150,000 or so clones, with 45% to 60% observed a single time. The sequenced sample consisted of CD4+ T cells sorted from blood. The receptors come from a human donor in good health.

The V and J genes are TRBV29-1 and TRBJ1-1; D is perhaps TRBD1 (5 bases). V was cut by 6 bases and J by 10 bases, with 18 bases left in between. The germline gives CDR1 SQVTM, CDR2 ANQGSEA. The CDR3 loop spans 12 amino acids. The CDR3 DNA reads as TGCAGCGTCTACCGGGACTCCGGGCGAGCTTTCTTT. The encoded protein is CSVYRDSGRAFF.

The chain carries TRBV6-7 and TRBJ2-1; TRBD1 aligns across 8 bases. TRBV6-7 is known as an ORF, though its function is uncertain. The trim removed 1 base at V and 6 bases at J, leaving 11 bases unmatched. This CDR3 has 17 residues. CDR3 loop: CASSYYNPGQVINEQFF. CDR3 DNA: TGTGCCAGCAGTTACTATAATCCGGGACAGGTAATCAATGAGCAGTTCTTC.

CDR3 DNA: TGTGCCAGCAGCCTGAACAGGGGGCTGGTGCAGTTCTTC. It codes for CASSLNRGLVQFF. The chain joins TRBV14 to TRBJ2-1, with TRBD1 identical over 9 bases. Germline V lookup: CDR1 SGHDN, CDR2 FVKESK. V trimming: 4 bases; J trimming: 12 bases; junction bases outside the gene matches: 7. CDR3 size: 13 residues.

The CDR3 region has the DNA TGTGCCAGCAGCCTTGGACTAGTAACTGATACGCAGTATTTT. Translation: CASSLGLVTDTQYF. The chain combines TRBV27 with TRBJ2-3, with 7 bases matching TRBD2. Per germline, CDR1 MNHEY and CDR2 SMNVEV (reference sequence). The CDR3 totals 14 residues. V lost 6 bases to trimming and J lost 6 bases; unmatched junction nucleotides: 9.

This clone has more than one count but fewer than ten. The CDR3 coding sequence is TGTGCCACGGAACAGGATGGAACAGATACGCAGTATTTT. Encoded protein: CATEQDGTDTQYF. The chain joins TRBV10-3 to TRBJ2-3; D is possibly TRBD1 (5 bases). V was clipped by 10 bases and J by 3 bases, with 14 bases between them. The CDR3 is made up of 13 amino acids. CDR1 is ENHRY, CDR2 SYGVKD, per germline.

This clone came up many times. V gene TRBV2 combines with J gene TRBJ2-3; 11 nucleotides match TRBD2. Germline loops: CDR1 SNHLY, CDR2 FYNNEI. The length of the CDR3 is 14 residues. Trimming removed 8 bases from V and 3 bases from J; junction bases left unmatched: 4. CDR3 nucleotides: TGTGCCAGCCTAGCGGGAGGAATGACAGATACGCAGTATTTT. It codes for CASLAGGMTDTQYF. Complete variable domain (other parts from reference TRBV2 and TRBJ2-3): EPEVTQTPSHQVTQMGQEVILRCVPISNHLYFYWYRQILGQKVEFLVSFYNNEISEKSEIFDDQFSVERPDGSNFTLKIRSTKLEDSAMYFCASLAGGMTDTQYFGPGTRLTVL.

The chain employs TRBV29-1 and TRBJ2-7; 10 bases line up with TRBD1. J was trimmed by 3 bases and V by 6 bases; bases with no gene match: 11. The germline CDR1 and CDR2 sequences are SQVTM and ANQGSEA. This CDR3 has 15 amino acids. The CDR3 sequence: CSVSRDRGPSYEQYF. CDR3 sequence (DNA): TGCAGCGTATCCCGGGACAGGGGCCCGAGCTACGAGCAGTACTTC.

CDR3 sequence reads: CASSRFTNTEAFF. In DNA, the CDR3 is TGTGCCAGCAGTCGGTTCACGAACACTGAAGCTTTCTTT. The genes are TRBV2 and TRBJ1-1, with D unresolved. The germline gives CDR1 SNHLY, CDR2 FYNNEI. The germline V and J ends were trimmed by 5 bases and 1 base, with 8 bases remaining between them. There are 13 residues in the CDR3.

The V and J genes are TRBV11-2 and TRBJ2-1; 8 nucleotides line up with TRBD2. The CDR3 is made up of 15 amino acids. CDR1 is SGHAT, CDR2 FQNNGV, per germline. Trimming removed 3 bases from V and 7 bases from J; junction bases left unmatched: 8. The CDR3 loop is CASSLGGLVKNEQFF. The CDR3 DNA follows: TGTGCCAGCAGCTTGGGGGGACTAGTGAAGAATGAGCAGTTCTTC.

This clone was picked up a small number of times. The chain carries TRBV29-1 and TRBJ2-7, with D possibly matching TRBD1 (5 bases). This CDR3 has 11 residues. The germline gives CDR1 SQVTM, CDR2 ANQGSEA. V was cut by 6 bases and J by 2 bases, with 8 bases left in between. CDR3 region: CSVDTTYEQYF. In nucleotides, the CDR3 is TGCAGCGTGGACACTACCTACGAGCAGTACTTC.